The subject of this entry is one T cell receptor (beta chain). Its antigen has not been determined. Within one base of it there is no much larger clone, and no base qualities were kept. These data come from a study of a mutant IDH1 vaccine in newly diagnosed glioma (dated by TCRdb to about 2021). For the study in its entirety: Vaccination began 4-6 weeks after radiotherapy alone, or alongside temozolomide cycles in the chemotherapy-containing groups. Of the approximately 35 treated patients, around 62% were male and approximately 40% were female, and a mean age of about 37 years was recorded. Peripheral blood was drawn at six visits: V03 (baseline), V05, V07, V10, V12 and V13. Before enrollment, patients had received standard therapy of radiotherapy alone, temozolomide alone, or radiochemotherapy with temozolomide; most received the combination. For exploratory analyses, 25 treated patients had longitudinal TCRB deep sequencing done wherever samples were available. The week-35 safety follow-up was designated visit V12, and the week-47 end of study was designated visit V13.

The method was the immunoSEQ multiplex PCR assay. Following the manufacturer's protocol, the hsTCRB Kit was used to amplify rearranged TCR beta chain sequences. Sequencing of TCRB libraries was carried out on an Illumina MiSeq. On the authors' methods: The kit vendor's proprietary platform handled demultiplexing, trimming and gene mapping. In its TCRdb copy, this immuneACCESS table keeps in-frame sequences only and misses some clones. Where compared with another copy, unresolved V genes explain less than half of these, and the others have no known cause. V, J and clone size derive from that table, while D and trimming were established from the DNA sequence. The sample table records tens of thousands of clones; 81% of these occur just once. About 4.9% of the sample is in the top ten clones. Study-level results and caveats: Vaccine-induced immune responses across multiple MHC alleles were detected in approximately 94% of patients. Selection of PBMC samples for TCRB deep sequencing was based on availability. The authors noted that analyses of patient blood samples could not be reproduced because of sample limitations. Changes in the top peripheral T cell clonotypes picked up by TCRB sequencing did not appear to be linked to pseudoprogression.

The time point label, read with the paper, signifies: week 35, safety follow-up. Each vaccine dose was 300 ug of a 20-mer mutant IDH1 peptide in Montanide, given subcutaneously with topical imiquimod. Patients were given eight vaccinations, in weeks 1, 3, 5, 7, 11, 15, 19 and 23, which matched visits V03 through V10. The donors had newly diagnosed IDH1-mutant astrocytomas of WHO grade 3 or 4 that showed loss of nuclear ATRX. The samples were drawn from NOA16, a multicentre, single-arm, open-label phase I trial in Germany that tested a mutant IDH1 peptide vaccine in humans for the first time. Genomic DNA for TCRB sequencing was isolated from EDTA blood with the DNeasy Blood and Tissue Kit. The receptor was derived from a middle-aged man with glioma. Sequenced material: PBMCs, taken from a glioma patient whose treatment included an IDH1 peptide vaccine.

The CDR3 reads as follows: CASSHYNQPQHF. The DNA is TGTGCCAGCAGTCACTATAATCAGCCCCAGCATTTT. The rearrangement combines TRBV27 with TRBJ1-5, with no confident D gene call. V and J lose 5 bases and 4 bases, and a span of 6 bases separates them. The CDR3 covers 12 residues, taking in both the cysteine and the phenylalanine. Of the read, only the CDR3 DNA is kept; its 36 bases are in frame from base 1. CDR1 and CDR2 are read off the germline V gene (reference sequence) as MNHEY and SMNVEV.